This TCR beta chain came from a study of blood T cell repertoires in COVID-19. For the study at large: Whether acute or convalescent, the COVID-19 samples came from the United States, Italy and Spain. PBMCs, B-cell-depleted T cells, or T cells provided the cDNA or gDNA that made up the material.

As handled by the study authors: By means of reference gene primer amplification, nucleated cell counts were estimated. Only in-frame clones appear in the TCRdb table, and some are missing; sequencing was by immunoSEQ multiplex PCR. V and J calls and clone size are those listed in that table; D and trimming were worked out from the DNA. The sample yields under 130,000 clones, roughly 80% seen once. CDR3 length equals 14 residues. Germline CDR1 is SGHRS and CDR2 is YFSETQ. V dropped 6 bases and J dropped 5 bases, with 17 bases sitting between them. This chain uses TRBV5-1 with TRBJ1-2, with D perhaps matching TRBD1 (5 bases). Sequencing used peripheral blood. The clonotype comes from a man aged 65-85 years with active or convalescent COVID-19. Written as DNA, the CDR3 is TGCGCCAGCAACACCGGGACTGATACATATGGCTACACCTTC. Translated: CASNTGTDTYGYTF.